This passage covers 21 T cell receptor beta chains from one sample sequenced in a study of blood T cell repertoires in COVID-19. Repertoires were generated with immunoSEQ multiplex PCR, while TCRdb's copy carries only in-frame clones and drops some. Among 120,000 to 150,000 clones listed, 60% to 85% were seen once. The sequenced sample consisted of peripheral blood. The receptors were gathered from a man in his fifties or sixties with active or convalescent COVID-19.

The genes are TRBV5-1 and TRBJ2-1; the match to TRBD1 covers 8 bases. V gave up 6 bases and J gave up 1 base; unmatched junction bases: 6. This CDR3 has 15 residues. Per germline, CDR1 SGHRS and CDR2 YFSETQ. CDR3 residues: CASTPDRGSYNEQFF. DNA of the CDR3: TGCGCCAGCACCCCCGACAGGGGATCCTACAATGAGCAGTTCTTC. Looking up the rest from reference TRBV5-1 and TRBJ2-1 gives the full variable domain: KAGVTQTPRYLIKTRGQQVTLSCSPISGHRSVSWYQQTPGQGLQFLFEYFSETQRNKGNFPGRFSGRQFSNSRSEMNVSTLELGDSALYLCASTPDRGSYNEQFFGPGTRLTVL.

The chain uses TRBV6-5 and TRBJ1-4; D unresolved. Germline CDR1 reads MNHEY; CDR2 reads SVGAGI. V lost 6 bases and J 5 bases, leaving 4 bases between the germline ends. The CDR3 sequence is 11 residues long. The chain's CDR3 is CASRSNEKLFF. The CDR3, as DNA: TGTGCCAGCAGATCGAATGAAAAACTGTTTTTT.

The rearrangement uses TRBV28 and TRBJ2-7; D is possibly TRBD2 (7 bases). V gave up 5 bases and J gave up 1 base, with 12 bases separating them. The CDR3 extends over 14 amino acids. The germline V gene encodes CDR1 MDHEN and CDR2 SYDVKM. The CDR3 is CASSPGGRSYEQYF. As DNA, the CDR3 is TGTGCCAGCAGTCCCGGGGGGCGATCCTACGAGCAGTACTTC.

V usage is TRBV30 and J usage is TRBJ1-2; 8 bases agree with TRBD1. Unmatched junction bases numbered 11, after V lost 3 bases and J lost 11 bases. The CDR3 is made up of 13 amino acids. The germline V gene encodes CDR1 GTSNPN and CDR2 SVGIG (reference sequence). This chain's CDR3 is CAWRFRDRFRYTF. The CDR3 nucleotides read TGTGCCTGGAGATTTCGGGACAGGTTTCGATACACCTTC.

The count of this clone is one. The gene calls are TRBV19 and TRBJ1-4; D is possibly TRBD1 (5 bases). CDR3 length: 15 amino acids. Trimming removed 3 bases at V and 7 bases at J, with 15 bases between. Germline V gene data show CDR1 as LNHDA and CDR2 as SQIVND (reference sequence). This chain's CDR3 is CASSIPGLGSEKLFF. The CDR3 nucleotides are TGTGCCAGTAGTATCCCGGGGCTCGGGAGTGAAAAACTGTTTTTT. The complete variable domain, with remaining parts taken from reference TRBV19 and TRBJ1-4, reads DGGITQSPKYLFRKEGQNVTLSCEQNLNHDAMYWYRQDPGQGLRLIYYSQIVNDFQKGDIAEGYSVSREKKESFPLTVTSAQKNPTAFYLCASSIPGLGSEKLFFGSGTQLSVL.

This chain joins TRBV7-6 and TRBJ1-1; possibly TRBD1 for D (5 bases). There are 13 residues in the CDR3. Trimming took off 3 bases at V and 4 bases at J, with 9 bases between the two ends. The V gene's germline CDR1 is SGHVS and CDR2 FNYEAQ. This CDR3 is CASSFGQGTEAFF. CDR3 sequence (DNA): TGTGCCAGCAGCTTCGGGCAGGGCACTGAAGCTTTCTTT.

This clone was detected a few times. The rearrangement links TRBV19 to TRBJ2-3, with 8 bases aligning to TRBD2. The germline gives CDR1 LNHDA, CDR2 SQIVND (reference sequence). Trimming cost V 0 bases and J 0 bases; bases outside gene matches: 5. The CDR3 has 17 amino acids. DNA of the CDR3: TGTGCCAGTAGTATAGATCTGTCGGGAGGGAGCACAGATACGCAGTATTTT. Translating gives CASSIDLSGGSTDTQYF. The full variable domain, completed using reference TRBV19 and TRBJ2-3, is DGGITQSPKYLFRKEGQNVTLSCEQNLNHDAMYWYRQDPGQGLRLIYYSQIVNDFQKGDIAEGYSVSREKKESFPLTVTSAQKNPTAFYLCASSIDLSGGSTDTQYFGPGTRLTVL.

The chain recombines TRBV9 with TRBJ1-4; D not resolved. The CDR3 covers 13 residues. Trimming shortened V by 0 bases and J by 12 bases, and 12 bases separated the two germline ends. Germline loops: CDR1 SGDLS, CDR2 YYNGEE. The CDR3 sequence is CASSVVPSGELFF. The CDR3 DNA sequence: TGTGCCAGCAGCGTAGTTCCATCCGGGGAACTGTTTTTT.

The J gene is TRBJ2-5, the V gene TRBV24-1, with 9 positions matching TRBD2. CDR1 is KGHDR, CDR2 SFDVKD, per germline. The CDR3 runs 15 residues. Trimming took 4 bases from V and 4 from J; bases not matched to a gene: 6. CDR3 nucleotide sequence: TGTGCCACCAGTGAATTAGCGGGAGCGGGAGAGACCCAGTACTTC. It translates to CATSELAGAGETQYF.

The chain carries TRBV6-5 and TRBJ1-2; D gene uncertain. This CDR3 is 14 amino acids long. Germline CDR1 reads MNHEY; CDR2 reads SVGAGI. V gave up 5 bases and J gave up 2 bases, with 12 bases separating them. The CDR3 sequence: CASSREAVNYGYTF. The CDR3, as DNA: TGTGCCAGCAGTCGGGAGGCGGTAAACTATGGCTACACCTTC.

The chain carries TRBV19 and TRBJ1-2, with TRBD1 matching over 9 bases. V was pared by 7 bases and J by 2 bases, with 11 bases of the junction left unmatched. This CDR3 has 16 amino acids. CDR1 and CDR2 from the germline V gene are LNHDA and SQIVND (reference sequence). CDR3 nucleotides: TGTGCCAGTACCCGGGGACAGGGCGCACCAAACTATGGCTACACCTTC. Amino acids: CASTRGQGAPNYGYTF. Full variable domain (outside the CDR3, taken from reference TRBV19 and TRBJ1-2): DGGITQSPKYLFRKEGQNVTLSCEQNLNHDAMYWYRQDPGQGLRLIYYSQIVNDFQKGDIAEGYSVSREKKESFPLTVTSAQKNPTAFYLCASTRGQGAPNYGYTFGSGTRLTVV.

J is TRBJ2-3 and V is TRBV13, with 10 bases fitting TRBD2. Trimming took 0 bases from V and 0 from J; bases not matched to a gene: 0. The CDR3 totals 16 residues. Germline V gene sequence: CDR1 PRHDT, CDR2 FYEKMQ (reference sequence). The CDR3 reads CASSLGAGGSTDTQYF. The CDR3 DNA reads as TGTGCCAGCAGCTTAGGAGCGGGGGGGAGCACAGATACGCAGTATTTT.

The V gene is TRBV6-5, the J gene TRBJ2-5; 10 positions agree with TRBD2. Germline V gives CDR1 MNHEY, CDR2 SVGAGI. This CDR3 has 15 amino acids. Germline trimming cut 2 bases from V and 3 bases from J; bases unmatched to any gene: 3. The CDR3 nucleotides read TGTGCCAGCAGTTACGGGCTAGCGGGAGAAGAGACCCAGTACTTC. This sequence encodes CASSYGLAGEETQYF.

This clone was observed once. The chain employs TRBV7-9 and TRBJ1-6; TRBD1 agrees at 8 bases. In germline, CDR1 is SEHNR, CDR2 FQNEAQ (reference sequence). Trimming cost V 3 bases and J 8 bases; bases outside gene matches: 9. The CDR3 spans 16 residues. The CDR3 loop reads CASSLGQGARDSPLHF. In nucleotides, the CDR3 is TGTGCCAGCAGCTTGGGCCAGGGGGCGAGGGATTCACCCCTCCACTTT.

The V gene is TRBV9, the J gene TRBJ2-1, with 9 positions matching TRBD1. The CDR3 has 15 amino acids. Germline V gene lookup returns CDR1 SGDLS and CDR2 YYNGEE. V shed 3 bases and J 8 bases; nucleotides not matched to a gene: 9. CDR3 in amino acids: CASSEEGQGSDEQFF. The CDR3 DNA follows: TGTGCCAGCAGCGAGGAGGGACAGGGTTCGGATGAGCAGTTCTTC.

The CDR3 DNA follows: TGCGCCAGCAGTCTAGCGGGACCGGCAGATACGCAGTATTTT. Translated: CASSLAGPADTQYF. This chain links TRBV10-1 with TRBJ2-3; 9 bases line up with TRBD2. From germline, CDR1 is WNHNN and CDR2 SYGVQD (reference sequence). This CDR3 is 14 amino acids long. Losses at the gene ends were 5 bases for V and 4 bases for J; bases not matched to a gene: 4.

The gene calls are TRBV11-2 and TRBJ2-2; D is perhaps TRBD2 (6 bases). Per germline, CDR1 SGHAT and CDR2 FQNNGV. Trimming stripped 6 bases from V and 6 bases from J, with 23 bases between. This CDR3 is 17 amino acids long. The CDR3 DNA reads as TGTGCCAGCAGACCTCTAGGGAGGATTGAGTATGCCGGGGAGCTGTTTTTT. Amino acid sequence: CASRPLGRIEYAGELFF.

This chain joins TRBV7-3 and TRBJ2-2; D is perhaps TRBD2 (6 bases). The CDR3 runs to 16 residues. Germline CDR1 reads SGHTA; CDR2 reads FQGTGA. V was pared by 1 base and J by 6 bases, with 15 bases between. The CDR3 spells CASSLMEGKGPGELFF. CDR3 coding DNA: TGTGCCAGCAGCTTAATGGAGGGGAAGGGGCCCGGGGAGCTGTTTTTT.

J is TRBJ1-4 and V is TRBV9, with D perhaps matching TRBD1 (5 bases). This CDR3 has 14 amino acids. CDR1 and CDR2 (germline): SGDLS, YYNGEE. V lost 3 bases, J lost 3 bases, and 9 bases lay in between. CDR3 nucleotides: TGTGCCAGCAGCGCAGGGTTTTCTAATGAAAAACTGTTTTTT. Translated, it gives CASSAGFSNEKLFF.

This clone has a handful of counts. The CDR3 bases are TGTGCCAGCAGTTGGGACAGTGAAGCTTTCTTT. Translating gives CASSWDSEAFF. The rearrangement uses TRBV28 and TRBJ1-1; 7 bases align to TRBD1. CDR3 length: 11 amino acids. Trimming at V came to 4 bases and at J to 7 bases, leaving 0 bases not matched to a gene. CDR1 and CDR2 (germline): MDHEN, SYDVKM.

This rearrangement joins TRBV7-8 to TRBJ1-1, with a possible D match to TRBD1 (6 bases). Germline CDR1 SGHVS, CDR2 FQNEAQ. V lost 3 bases and J lost 8, with 7 bases in between. CDR3 length: 11 amino acids. This CDR3 is CASSFTGEAFF. In DNA form, the CDR3 reads TGTGCCAGCAGCTTTACAGGGGAAGCTTTCTTT. Drawing the rest from reference TRBV7-8 and TRBJ1-1, the complete variable domain is GAGVSQSPRYKVAKRGQDVALRCDPISGHVSLFWYQQALGQGPEFLTYFQNEAQLDKSGLPSDRFFAERPEGSVSTLKIQRTQQEDSAVYLCASSFTGEAFFGQGTRLTVV.